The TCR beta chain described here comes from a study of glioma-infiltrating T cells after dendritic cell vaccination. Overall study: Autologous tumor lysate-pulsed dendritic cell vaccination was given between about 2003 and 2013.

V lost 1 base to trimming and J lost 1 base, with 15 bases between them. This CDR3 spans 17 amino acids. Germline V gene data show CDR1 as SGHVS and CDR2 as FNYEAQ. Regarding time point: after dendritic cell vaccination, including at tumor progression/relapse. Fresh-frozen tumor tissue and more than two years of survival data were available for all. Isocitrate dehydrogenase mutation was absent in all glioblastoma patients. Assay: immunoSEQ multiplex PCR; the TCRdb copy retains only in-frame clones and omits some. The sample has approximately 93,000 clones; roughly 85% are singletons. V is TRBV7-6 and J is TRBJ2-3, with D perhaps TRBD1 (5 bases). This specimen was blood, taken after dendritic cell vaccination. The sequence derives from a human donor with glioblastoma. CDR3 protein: CASSLGSGRAGTDTQYF. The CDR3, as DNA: TGTGCCAGCAGCTTAGGGTCGGGCAGGGCCGGCACAGATACGCAGTATTTT. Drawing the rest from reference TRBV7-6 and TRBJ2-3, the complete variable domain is GAGVSQSPRYKVTKRGQDVALRCDPISGHVSLYWYRQALGQGPEFLTYFNYEAQQDKSGLPNDRFSAERPEGSISTLTIQRTEQRDSAMYRCASSLGSGRAGTDTQYFGPGTRLTVL.